These T cell receptor beta chains were read from a single sample in a study of Graves' ophthalmopathy and Graves' hyperthyroidism. MiXCR, applied by TCRdb to the multiplex PCR reads, yields one record per CDR3 protein. The sample carries almost 750,000 distinct CDR3 sequences, roughly 40% recorded once. The sequenced sample was peripheral blood. Source of these receptors: an adult man with Graves' ophthalmopathy. The CDR3 runs from the conserved cysteine through the conserved F or W. D genes are given only for firm matches. Size is omitted from some rows. Given values are once, few, many or a class for expanded clones.

D,size,length,V,J,DNA,CDR3
TRBD1,-,14,TRBV10-3,TRBJ2-7,TGTGCCAGCAGAGAGGACAGGGGTTTCTACGAGCAGTACTTC,CASREDRGFYEQYF
TRBD1,-,15,TRBV14,TRBJ2-5,TGTGCCAGCAGCCAAGATGCGACAGGGCAAGAGACCCAGTACTTC,CASSQDATGQETQYF
-,-,14,TRBV19,TRBJ2-5,TGTGCCAGTAGTTCTCTCCGGGATCAAGAGACCCAGTACTTC,CASSSLRDQETQYF
-,-,12,TRBV29-1,TRBJ2-5,TGCAGCGTAGTACAAGGCGGTGGGACCCAGTACTTC,CSVVQGGGTQYF
-,-,13,TRBV2,TRBJ1-5,TGTGCCAGCAGTTGGGCCATCCCTTCGCCCCAGCATTTT,CASSWAIPSPQHF
-,-,15,TRBV5-4,TRBJ2-6,TGTGCCAGCAGCCTGAAAACTTTGGGGGCCAACGTCCTGACTTTC,CASSLKTLGANVLTF
-,-,13,TRBV20-1,TRBJ2-3,TGCAGTGCTATAAACCCCGGGACCGAACTCGTGTATTTT,CSAINPGTELVYF
-,few,14,TRBV5-4,TRBJ1-2,TGTGCCAGCAGCTTTAGCGCCGAAGGGTATGGCTACACCTTC,CASSFSAEGYGYTF
-,many,13,TRBV12-3/TRBV12-4,TRBJ1-2,TGTGCCAGCAGTCCTAACATGGACTATGGCTACACCTTC,CASSPNMDYGYTF
TRBD2,many,15,TRBV10-1,TRBJ2-2,TGCGCCAGCAGTGAGCGGGGGGATAACACCGGGGAGCTGTTTTTT,CASSERGDNTGELFF
-,-,14,TRBV5-1,TRBJ2-5,TGCGCCAGCAGCCCCGCAGGGATTCAAGAGACCCAGTACTTC,CASSPAGIQETQYF
-,-,15,TRBV7-3,TRBJ2-2,TGTGCCAGCAGCTTAAGCGCAGGGGAGAACGGGGAGCTGTTTTTT,CASSLSAGENGELFF
-,few,15,TRBV5-4,TRBJ2-7,TGCGCCAGCAGCCACAGGACAGCCCGTTCCTACGAGCAGTACTTC,CASSHRTARSYEQYF
-,few,14,TRBV7-9,TRBJ2-7,TGTGCCAGCAGCTTCGACTTAAGCTCCTACGAGCAGTACTTC,CASSFDLSSYEQYF
TRBD1,few,14,TRBV29-1,TRBJ2-7,TGCAGCGTTGAAGGACAGGGAAATCGCCACGAGCAGTACTTC,CSVEGQGNRHEQYF
-,many,15,TRBV7-8,TRBJ1-1,TGTGCCAGCAGCTTATCTATGACGGTGAACACTGAAGCTTTCTTT,CASSLSMTVNTEAFF
-,many,15,TRBV25-1,TRBJ1-4,TGTGCCAGCAGCCGATACCTTGGATATGGTGAAAAACTGTTTTTT,CASSRYLGYGEKLFF
TRBD1,-,15,TRBV12-3/TRBV12-4,TRBJ2-5,TGTGCCAGCAGTCCGGGGACAGGGTGCAGGGAGACCCAGTACTTC,CASSPGTGCRETQYF
-,few,16,TRBV6-2/TRBV6-3,TRBJ2-7,TGTGCCAGCAGCCGCTACGACAGGGGAGGCGGGGGCGAGCAGTACTTC,CASSRYDRGGGGEQYF
TRBD2,many,17,TRBV10-3,TRBJ2-5,TGTGCCAGCAGTTGGGCCGGGACTAGCGGGAGGAAAGAGACCCAGTACTTC,CASSWAGTSGRKETQYF
TRBD1,-,16,TRBV11-1,TRBJ1-2,TGTGCCAGCAGCGCGCTTACACAGGGGGCAGGCTATGGCTACACCTTC,CASSALTQGAGYGYTF
-,few,15,TRBV4-2,TRBJ1-2,TGTGCCAGCAGCCATTACGATACAGGGTTCGAGGGCTACACCTTC,CASSHYDTGFEGYTF
TRBD1,few,14,TRBV6-6,TRBJ1-2,TGTGCCAGCAGCCCCGGGACAGGGGGCTTGGGCTACACCTTC,CASSPGTGGLGYTF
-,-,14,TRBV29-1,TRBJ1-4,TGCAGCGTCAGGGATGGTAGCACTAATGAAAAACTGTTTTTT,CSVRDGSTNEKLFF
TRBD1,-,15,TRBV7-3,TRBJ2-5,TGTGCCAGCAGCCCGGGGACAGGGAAGGGAGAGACCCAGCACTTC,CASSPGTGKGETQHF
TRBD1,-,14,TRBV7-9,TRBJ1-2,TGTGCCAGCAGGGGGCCGGGACAGGGCTATGGCTACACCTTC,CASRGPGQGYGYTF
TRBD1,-,18,TRBV25-1,TRBJ2-2,TGTGCCAGCAGCCAAGATTTGGTCGGACAGGGGAACACCGGGGAGCTGTTTTTT,CASSQDLVGQGNTGELFF
-,-,18,TRBV16,TRBJ2-6,TGTGCCAGCAGCCCGGACAGAGGTGGGGGCTATGGGGCCAACGTCCTGACTTTC,CASSPDRGGGYGANVLTF
-,few,15,TRBV5-1,TRBJ1-2,TGCGCCAGCAGCTTGGCCGCGCGCCTTATCGATGGCTACACCTTC,CASSLAARLIDGYTF
TRBD1,-,16,TRBV4-1,TRBJ1-6,TGCGCCAGCAGCCCCCTGGGACAGCAGCCAAATTCACCCCTCCACTTT,CASSPLGQQPNSPLHF
TRBD1,-,14,TRBV15,TRBJ1-1,TGTGCCACCAGCAGAGGGGAAGGGACAGATGAAGCTTTCTTT,CATSRGEGTDEAFF
-,-,14,TRBV11-2,TRBJ2-5,TGTGCCAGCAGCGATATCGGTGGAGGGGAGACCCAGTACTTC,CASSDIGGGETQYF
-,-,17,TRBV12-3/TRBV12-4,TRBJ1-5,TGTGCCAGCAGCCAAGATAGCAGGGGCAATAGCAATCAGCCCCAGCATTTT,CASSQDSRGNSNQPQHF
TRBD1,-,15,TRBV25-1,TRBJ2-2,TGTGCCAGCAGACAAGACAGGGGGTCCACCGGGGAGCTGTTTTTT,CASRQDRGSTGELFF
-,-,13,TRBV19,TRBJ1-1,TGTGCCAGTAGTATGTCAGGGCCCGGGGAAGCTTTCTTT,CASSMSGPGEAFF
TRBD2,-,17,TRBV2,TRBJ2-5,TGTGCCAGCAGTGTGGAGACTAGCGGGAGGGGACAAGAGACCCAGTACTTC,CASSVETSGRGQETQYF
-,-,17,TRBV7-9,TRBJ2-2,TGTGCCAGCAGCTCGTACAAGGGAGAGGGAGGCACCGGGGAGCTGTTTTTT,CASSSYKGEGGTGELFF
-,-,15,TRBV10-3,TRBJ2-7,TGTGCCATCAGTGAGTCGGTGAACAGGGAAGGCGAGCAGTACTTC,CAISESVNREGEQYF
-,-,13,TRBV25-1,TRBJ2-2,TGTGCCAGCCGAAAACAGGGCGCCGGGGAGCTGTTTTTT,CASRKQGAGELFF
TRBD1,many,13,TRBV2,TRBJ1-2,TGTGCCAGCAGTTCGGACAGGGGGCATGGCTACACCTTC,CASSSDRGHGYTF
-,-,18,TRBV19,TRBJ1-5,TGTGCCAGTAGTCTACTTCTCTCCGGGGGGATTAGCAATCAGCCCCAGCATTTT,CASSLLLSGGISNQPQHF
TRBD1,few,16,TRBV10-3,TRBJ2-7,TGTGCCATCAGTGAGGGGGGACAGGGGGCACGAGGCGAGCAGTACTTC,CAISEGGQGARGEQYF
-,once,14,TRBV12-3/TRBV12-4,TRBJ1-2,TGTGCCAGCAGGCAATCTGTAGGGGGTTATGGCTACACCTTC,CASRQSVGGYGYTF
-,-,14,TRBV10-2,TRBJ2-5,TGTGCCAGCAGTACGGGGCAGGGGGCGGGGGAGCAGTACTTC,CASSTGQGAGEQYF
-,-,13,TRBV9,TRBJ2-2,TGTGCCAGCAGCGACGTCGCCACCGGGGAGCTGTTTTTT,CASSDVATGELFF
-,-,15,TRBV6-2/TRBV6-3,TRBJ1-1,TGTGCCAGCAGTTACGTGAGAACGGTCAACACTGAAGCTTTCTTT,CASSYVRTVNTEAFF
-,few,17,TRBV24-1,TRBJ1-3,TGTGCCACCAGTGACCCCGGGACTAGCGGGAGTGGAAACACCATATATTTT,CATSDPGTSGSGNTIYF